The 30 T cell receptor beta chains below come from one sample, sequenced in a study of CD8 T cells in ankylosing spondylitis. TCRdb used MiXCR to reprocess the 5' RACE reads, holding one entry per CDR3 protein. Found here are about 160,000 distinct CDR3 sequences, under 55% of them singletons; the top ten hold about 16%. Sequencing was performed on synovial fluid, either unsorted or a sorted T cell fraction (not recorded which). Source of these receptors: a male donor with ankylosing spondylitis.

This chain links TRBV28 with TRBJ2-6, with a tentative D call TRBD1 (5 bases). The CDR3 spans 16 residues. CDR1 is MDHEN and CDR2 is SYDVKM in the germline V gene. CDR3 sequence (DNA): TGTGTCGAGGACACATATCTATTGGCTGGGGCCAACGTCCTGACTTTC. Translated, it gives CVEDTYLLAGANVLTF.

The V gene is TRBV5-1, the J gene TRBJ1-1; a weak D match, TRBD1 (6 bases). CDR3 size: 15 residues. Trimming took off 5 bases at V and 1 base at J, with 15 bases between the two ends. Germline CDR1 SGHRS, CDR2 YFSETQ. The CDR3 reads CASRWGGRENTEAFF. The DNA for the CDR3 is TGCGCCAGCAGATGGGGGGGCAGGGAGAACACTGAAGCTTTCTTT.

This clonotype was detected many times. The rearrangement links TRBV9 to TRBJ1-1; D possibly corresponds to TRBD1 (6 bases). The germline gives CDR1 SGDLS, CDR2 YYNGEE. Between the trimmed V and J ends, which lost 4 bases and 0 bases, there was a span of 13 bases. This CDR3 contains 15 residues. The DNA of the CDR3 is TGTGCCAGCAGCCCAGAAACAGGGTTGAACACTGAAGCTTTCTTT. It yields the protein CASSPETGLNTEAFF.

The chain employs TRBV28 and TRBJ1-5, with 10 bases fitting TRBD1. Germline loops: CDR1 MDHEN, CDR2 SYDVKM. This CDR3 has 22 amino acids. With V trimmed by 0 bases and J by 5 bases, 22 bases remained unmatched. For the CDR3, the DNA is TGTGCCAGCAGTTTATGTCGGATATTGTGGGACAGGGGCCCCCCGCACGATCAGCCCCAGCATTTT. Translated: CASSLCRILWDRGPPHDQPQHF.

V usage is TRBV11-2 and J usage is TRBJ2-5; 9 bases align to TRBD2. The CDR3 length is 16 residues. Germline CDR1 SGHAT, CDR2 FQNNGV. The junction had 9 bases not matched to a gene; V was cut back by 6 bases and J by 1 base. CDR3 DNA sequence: TGTGCCAGCAGTCCCGGGACTAGCCCAATCCAAGAGACCCAGTACTTC. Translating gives CASSPGTSPIQETQYF.

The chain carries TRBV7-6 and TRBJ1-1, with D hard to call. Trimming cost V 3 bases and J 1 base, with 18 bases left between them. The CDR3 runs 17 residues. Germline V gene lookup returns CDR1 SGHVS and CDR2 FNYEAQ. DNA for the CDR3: TGTGCCAGCAGCTTTTATGGGGTGGGCTTACCGAACACTGAAGCTTTCTTT. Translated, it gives CASSFYGVGLPNTEAFF.

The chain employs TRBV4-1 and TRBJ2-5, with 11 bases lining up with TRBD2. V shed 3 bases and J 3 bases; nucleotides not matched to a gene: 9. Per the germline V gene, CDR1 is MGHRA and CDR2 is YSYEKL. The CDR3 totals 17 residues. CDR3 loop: CASSHPAGTSGKETQYF. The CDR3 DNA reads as TGCGCCAGCAGCCATCCAGCCGGGACTAGCGGAAAAGAGACCCAGTACTTC.

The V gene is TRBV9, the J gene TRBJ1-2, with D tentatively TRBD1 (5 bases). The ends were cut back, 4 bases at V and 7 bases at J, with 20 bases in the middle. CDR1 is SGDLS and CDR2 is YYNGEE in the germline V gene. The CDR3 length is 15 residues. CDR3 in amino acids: CASSPRWGEESGYTF. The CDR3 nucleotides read TGTGCCAGCAGCCCCCGTTGGGGGGAGGAGTCTGGCTACACCTTC.

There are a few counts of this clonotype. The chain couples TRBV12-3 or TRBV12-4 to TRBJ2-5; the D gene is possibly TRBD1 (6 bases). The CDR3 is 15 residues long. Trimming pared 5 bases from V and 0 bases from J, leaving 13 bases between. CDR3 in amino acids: CASSRTASYQETQYF. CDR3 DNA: TGTGCCAGCAGTCGGACAGCTTCGTACCAAGAGACCCAGTACTTC.

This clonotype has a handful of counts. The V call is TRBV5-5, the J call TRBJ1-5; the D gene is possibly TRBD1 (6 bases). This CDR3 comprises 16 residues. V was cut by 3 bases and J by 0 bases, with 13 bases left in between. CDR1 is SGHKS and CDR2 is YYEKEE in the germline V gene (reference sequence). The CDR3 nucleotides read TGTGCCAGCAGCTATGGGACACCCTATAGCAATCAGCCCCAGCATTTT. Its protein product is CASSYGTPYSNQPQHF.

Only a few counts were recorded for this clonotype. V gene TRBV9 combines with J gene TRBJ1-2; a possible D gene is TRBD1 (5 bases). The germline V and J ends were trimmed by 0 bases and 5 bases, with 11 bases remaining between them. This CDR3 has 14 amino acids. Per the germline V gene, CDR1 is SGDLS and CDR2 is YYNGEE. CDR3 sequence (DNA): TGTGCCAGCAGCGTAGGAAGAGGGGTATATGGCTACACCTTC. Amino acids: CASSVGRGVYGYTF.

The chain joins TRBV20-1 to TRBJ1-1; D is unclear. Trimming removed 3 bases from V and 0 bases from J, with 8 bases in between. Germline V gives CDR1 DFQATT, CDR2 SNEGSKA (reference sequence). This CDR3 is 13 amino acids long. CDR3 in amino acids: CSASSGLNTEAFF. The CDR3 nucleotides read TGCAGTGCTAGTTCCGGATTGAACACTGAAGCTTTCTTT.

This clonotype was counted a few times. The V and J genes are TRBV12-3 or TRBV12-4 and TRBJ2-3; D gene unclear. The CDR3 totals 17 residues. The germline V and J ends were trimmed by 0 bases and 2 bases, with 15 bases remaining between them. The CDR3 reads CASSLAGSLPLTDTQYF. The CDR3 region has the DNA TGTGCCAGCAGTTTAGCGGGGTCTCTCCCCCTCACAGATACGCAGTATTTT.

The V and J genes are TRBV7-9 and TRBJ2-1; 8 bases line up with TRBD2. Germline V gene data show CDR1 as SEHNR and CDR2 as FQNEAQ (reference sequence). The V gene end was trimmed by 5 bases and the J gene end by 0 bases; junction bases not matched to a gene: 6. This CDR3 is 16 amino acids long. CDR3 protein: CASSPSGGHSYNEQFF. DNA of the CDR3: TGTGCCAGCAGCCCCAGCGGGGGACACTCCTACAATGAGCAGTTCTTC.

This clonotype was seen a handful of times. In DNA, the CDR3 is TGTGCCACCAGCAGAGGAGGGACTAGCGGCTCTTATAGCACAGATACGCAGTATTTT. This translates into CATSRGGTSGSYSTDTQYF. The chain combines TRBV15 with TRBJ2-3, with 11 nucleotides matching TRBD2. This CDR3 spans 19 amino acids. Germline trimming cut 1 base from V and 0 bases from J; bases unmatched to any gene: 9. The germline gives CDR1 LNHNV, CDR2 YYDKDF (reference sequence). The whole variable domain, filled in from reference TRBV15 and TRBJ2-3, reads DAMVIQNPRYQVTQFGKPVTLSCSQTLNHNVMYWYQQKSSQAPKLLFHYYDKDFNNEADTPDNFQSRRPNTSFCFLDIRSPGLGDTAMYLCATSRGGTSGSYSTDTQYFGPGTRLTVL.

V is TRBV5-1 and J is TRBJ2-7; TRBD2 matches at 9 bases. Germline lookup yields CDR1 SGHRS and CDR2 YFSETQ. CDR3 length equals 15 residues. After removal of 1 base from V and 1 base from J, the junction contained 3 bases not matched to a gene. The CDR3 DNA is TGCGCCAGCAGCTTGTCTCTAGCGGGGTCCTACGAGCAGTACTTC. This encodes CASSLSLAGSYEQYF.

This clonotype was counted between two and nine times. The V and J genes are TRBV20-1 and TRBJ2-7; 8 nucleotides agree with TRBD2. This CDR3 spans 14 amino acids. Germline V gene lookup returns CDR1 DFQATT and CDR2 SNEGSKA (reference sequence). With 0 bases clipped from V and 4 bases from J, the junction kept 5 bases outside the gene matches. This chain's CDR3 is CSAREGAGGYEQYF. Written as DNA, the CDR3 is TGCAGTGCTAGAGAGGGGGCGGGGGGTTACGAGCAGTACTTC.

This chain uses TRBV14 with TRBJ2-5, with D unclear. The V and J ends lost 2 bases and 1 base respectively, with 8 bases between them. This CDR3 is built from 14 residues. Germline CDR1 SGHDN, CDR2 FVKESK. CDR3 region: CASSQKQLQETQYF. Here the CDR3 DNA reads TGTGCCAGCAGCCAAAAGCAGCTCCAAGAGACCCAGTACTTC.

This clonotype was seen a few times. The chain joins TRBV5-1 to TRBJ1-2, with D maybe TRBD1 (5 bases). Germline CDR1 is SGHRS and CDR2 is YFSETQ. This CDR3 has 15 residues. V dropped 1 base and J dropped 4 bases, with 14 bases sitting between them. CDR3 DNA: TGCGCCAGCAGCTTGATCCAGGGAAGTAGCTATGGCTACACCTTC. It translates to CASSLIQGSSYGYTF.

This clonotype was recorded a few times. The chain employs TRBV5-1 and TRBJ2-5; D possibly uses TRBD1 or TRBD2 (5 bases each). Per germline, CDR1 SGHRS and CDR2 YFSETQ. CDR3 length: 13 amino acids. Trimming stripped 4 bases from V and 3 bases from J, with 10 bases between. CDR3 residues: CASSTGTEETQYF. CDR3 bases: TGCGCCAGCAGCACCGGGACCGAAGAGACCCAGTACTTC.

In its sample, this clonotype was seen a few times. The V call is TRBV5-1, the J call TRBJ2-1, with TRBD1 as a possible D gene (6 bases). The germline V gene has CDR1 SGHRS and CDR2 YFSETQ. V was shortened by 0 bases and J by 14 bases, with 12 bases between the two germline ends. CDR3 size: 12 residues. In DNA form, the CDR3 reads TGCGCCAGCAGCTTGGAATGGCAGGGGAAGTTCTTC. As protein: CASSLEWQGKFF.

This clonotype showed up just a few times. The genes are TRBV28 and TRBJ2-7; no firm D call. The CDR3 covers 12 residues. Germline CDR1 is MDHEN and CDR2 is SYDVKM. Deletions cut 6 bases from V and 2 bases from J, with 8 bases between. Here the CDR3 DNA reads TGTGCCAGCAGCTCCCTTACCTACGAGCAGTACTTC. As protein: CASSSLTYEQYF.

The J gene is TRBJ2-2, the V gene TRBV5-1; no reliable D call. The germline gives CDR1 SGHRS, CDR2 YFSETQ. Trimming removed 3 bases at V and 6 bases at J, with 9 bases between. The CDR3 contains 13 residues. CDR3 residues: CASSYARSGELFF. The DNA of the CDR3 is TGCGCCAGCAGCTATGCTAGATCCGGGGAGCTGTTTTTT. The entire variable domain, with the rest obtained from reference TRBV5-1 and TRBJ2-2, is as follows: KAGVTQTPRYLIKTRGQQVTLSCSPISGHRSVSWYQQTPGQGLQFLFEYFSETQRNKGNFPGRFSGRQFSNSRSEMNVSTLELGDSALYLCASSYARSGELFFGEGSRLTVL.

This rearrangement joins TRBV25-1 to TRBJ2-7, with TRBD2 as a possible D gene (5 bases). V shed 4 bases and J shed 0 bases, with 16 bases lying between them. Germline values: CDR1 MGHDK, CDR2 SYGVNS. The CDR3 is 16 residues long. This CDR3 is CASSGYTDYLSYEQYF. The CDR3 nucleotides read TGTGCCAGCAGTGGGTACACCGACTACCTCTCCTACGAGCAGTACTTC.

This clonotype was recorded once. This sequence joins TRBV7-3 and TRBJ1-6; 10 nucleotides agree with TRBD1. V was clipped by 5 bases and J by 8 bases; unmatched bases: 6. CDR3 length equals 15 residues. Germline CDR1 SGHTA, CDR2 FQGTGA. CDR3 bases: TGTGCCAGCAGCACCAACGGACAGGGGGATTCACCCCTCCACTTT. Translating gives CASSTNGQGDSPLHF.

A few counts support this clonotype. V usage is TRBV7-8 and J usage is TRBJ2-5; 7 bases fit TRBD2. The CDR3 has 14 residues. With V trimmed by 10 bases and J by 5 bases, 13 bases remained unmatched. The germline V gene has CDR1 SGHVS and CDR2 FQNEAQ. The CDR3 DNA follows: TGTGCCACTTCACGGGACTACCCTTCGGAGACCCAGTACTTC. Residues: CATSRDYPSETQYF. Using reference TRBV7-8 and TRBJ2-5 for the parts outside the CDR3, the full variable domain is GAGVSQSPRYKVAKRGQDVALRCDPISGHVSLFWYQQALGQGPEFLTYFQNEAQLDKSGLPSDRFFAERPEGSVSTLKIQRTQQEDSAVYLCATSRDYPSETQYFGPGTRLLVL.

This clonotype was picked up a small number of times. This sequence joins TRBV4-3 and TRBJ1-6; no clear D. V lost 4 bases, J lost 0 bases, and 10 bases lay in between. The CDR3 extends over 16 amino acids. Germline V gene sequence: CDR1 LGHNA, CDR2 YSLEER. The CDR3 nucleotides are TGCGCCAGCAGCCTCGTTTGGCTCTCCTATAATTCACCCCTCCACTTT. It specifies CASSLVWLSYNSPLHF.

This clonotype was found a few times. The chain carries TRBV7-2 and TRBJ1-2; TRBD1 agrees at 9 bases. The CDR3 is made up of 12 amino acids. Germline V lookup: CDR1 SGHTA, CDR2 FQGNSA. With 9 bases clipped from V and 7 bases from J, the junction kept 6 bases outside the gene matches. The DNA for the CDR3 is TGTGCCAGGTCGACAGGGGGGTTTGGCTACACCTTC. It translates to CARSTGGFGYTF. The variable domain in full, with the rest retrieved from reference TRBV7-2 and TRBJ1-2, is GAGVSQSPSNKVTEKGKDVELRCDPISGHTALYWYRQSLGQGLEFLIYFQGNSAPDKSGLPSDRFSAERTGGSVSTLTIQRTQQEDSAVYLCARSTGGFGYTFGSGTRLTVV.

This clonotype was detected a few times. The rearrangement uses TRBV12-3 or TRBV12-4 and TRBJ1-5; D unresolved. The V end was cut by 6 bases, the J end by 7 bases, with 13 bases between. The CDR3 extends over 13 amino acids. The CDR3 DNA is TGTGCCAGCAGCCGCCACCCCCGACAGCCCCAGCATTTT. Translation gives CASSRHPRQPQHF.

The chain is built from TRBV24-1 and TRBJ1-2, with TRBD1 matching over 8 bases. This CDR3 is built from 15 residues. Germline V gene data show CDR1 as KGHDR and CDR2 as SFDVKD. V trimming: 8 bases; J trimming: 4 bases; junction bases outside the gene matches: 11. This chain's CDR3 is CATTQGAERLYGYTF. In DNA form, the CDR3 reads TGTGCCACCACTCAGGGGGCAGAGCGACTCTATGGCTACACCTTC.